A single sample is the source of the 5 T cell receptor beta chains below, sequenced in a study of tissue T cells after allogeneic stem cell transplantation. Using immunoSEQ multiplex PCR, the repertoire was profiled, and TCRdb retains in-frame clones only, with some absent. The table records around 9,000 clones, roughly 45% of them present only once. Time point defined: mouse harvest day 7 after allogeneic transplant. The graft held 10^6 splenic CD5+ T cells and 10^7 T-cell-depleted bone marrow cells. Material: skin. These TCRs come from a female BALB/c mouse given C57BL/6 T cells with graft-versus-host disease after an allogeneic hematopoietic cell transplant.

A note on this clone: Genes and germline are mouse. The read falls 1 residue short of the CDR3 end, and the missing part is taken from the germline J gene. V and J are TRBV26 and TRBJ1-4; D is possibly TRBD1 (5 bases). The germline V gene encodes CDR1 KGHPV and CDR2 FQNQEV (reference sequence). V was cut by 0 bases and J by 0 bases, with 8 bases left in between. This CDR3 contains 16 residues. The CDR3 sequence is CASSLSPGFSNERLFF. CDR3 bases read: TGTGCCAGCAGTCTGTCCCCAGGGTTTTCCAACGAAAGATTATTT.

This clone rates as medium-sized. Gene names refer to mouse genes. From the germline J gene comes the end of the CDR3, since the read stops 1 residue before it. The chain links TRBV2 to TRBJ2-7; D perhaps matches TRBD2 (5 bases). Germline lookup yields CDR1 LGHNA and CDR2 YSYQKL. V was cut by 2 bases and J by 0 bases, with 8 bases left in between. This CDR3 is 14 amino acids long. CDR3 DNA (partial): TGTGCCAGCAGCCAACGACTGAGCTCCTATGAACAGTAC. It translates to CASSQRLSSYEQY. The full CDR3 sequence reads CASSQRLSSYEQYF.

Comment on this clone: Germline and genes: mouse. Coverage ceases 1 residue before the CDR3 finishes, and the germline J gene fills in the end. The V call is TRBV26, the J call TRBJ2-3; no clear D. Trimming removed 6 bases from V and 0 bases from J, with 7 bases in between. The CDR3 loop spans 13 amino acids. Looked up from germline, CDR1 is KGHPV and CDR2 is FQNQEV (reference sequence). The chain's CDR3 is CASRTTSAETLYF. CDR3 DNA, as far as it was read: TGTGCCAGCAGGACAACTAGTGCAGAAACGCTGTAT.

This clone was seen once. The gene names here belong to mouse. The read terminates 1 residue before the CDR3 end, so the remaining end is supplied by the germline J gene. This chain links TRBV1 with TRBJ1-5; D is unresolved. CDR3 size: 14 residues. The ends were cut back, 0 bases at V and 1 base at J, with 4 bases in the middle. Germline V gene sequence: CDR1 NSQYPW, CDR2 LRSPGD (reference sequence). The CDR3 is CTCSAEGNNQAPLF. The part of the CDR3 DNA that was read is TGCACCTGCAGTGCAGAAGGGAACAACCAGGCTCCGCTT. The full variable domain, its missing parts supplied by reference TRBV1 and TRBJ1-5, is VTLLEQNPRWRLVPRGQAVNLRCILKNSQYPWMSWYQQDLQKQLQWLFTLRSPGDKEVKSLPGADYLATRVTDTELRLQVANMSQGRTLYCTCSAEGNNQAPLFGEGTRLSVL.

Comments on this clone: The genes are named according to mouse. Read coverage stops 1 residue before the CDR3 terminus; the germline J gene supplies the remainder. The V gene is TRBV3, the J gene TRBJ2-7; 7 bases agree with TRBD2. Germline V gives CDR1 SNHLY, CDR2 FYNGKV (reference sequence). The CDR3 consists of 13 residues. V shed 0 bases, J shed 4 bases, and the junction held 0 bases outside the gene matches. The covered CDR3 bases are TGTGCCAGCAGCTTAGCCTGGGGGTATGAACAGTAC. It encodes CASSLAWGYEQY. The whole CDR3 is CASSLAWGYEQYF.